These 18 T cell receptor beta chains came from one sample sequenced in a study of neoadjuvant anti-PD-1 for oral cavity cancer. Data came from immunoSEQ multiplex PCR; TCRdb stores just in-frame clones and leaves some out. This sample has more than 15,000 clones; 72% occur once, and the top ten carry roughly 3%. Sequencing was performed on PBMCs, taken before nivolumab (anti-PD-1) treatment. These receptor sequences come from a person aged 35-79 years with oral cavity squamous cell carcinoma.

The CDR3 DNA reads as TGTGCCAGTAGTTCCCGACAGTTCTCTGGAAACACCATATATTTT. Its translation is CASSSRQFSGNTIYF. The rearrangement joins TRBV19 to TRBJ1-3, with D maybe TRBD1 (5 bases). Trimming stripped 5 bases from V and 0 bases from J, with 11 bases between. The CDR3 is made up of 15 amino acids. CDR1 is LNHDA, CDR2 SQIVND, per germline (reference sequence). The full variable domain, in which reference TRBV19 and TRBJ1-3 provide the parts outside the CDR3, is DGGITQSPKYLFRKEGQNVTLSCEQNLNHDAMYWYRQDPGQGLRLIYYSQIVNDFQKGDIAEGYSVSREKKESFPLTVTSAQKNPTAFYLCASSSRQFSGNTIYFGEGSWLTVV.

The CDR3 loop is CASSVAWGRGDNEQFF. In DNA form, the CDR3 reads TGTGCCAGCAGCGTAGCATGGGGTCGCGGGGACAATGAGCAGTTCTTC. This rearrangement joins TRBV9 to TRBJ2-1, with D maybe TRBD2 (6 bases). Germline lookup yields CDR1 SGDLS and CDR2 YYNGEE. V was clipped by 0 bases and J by 5 bases, with 15 bases between them. The CDR3 is made up of 16 amino acids.

This sequence joins TRBV4-1 and TRBJ2-7; 11 bases are shared with TRBD2. The CDR3 is made up of 15 amino acids. In germline, CDR1 is MGHRA, CDR2 YSYEKL. The trim removed 8 bases at V and 2 bases at J, leaving 8 bases unmatched. The CDR3 sequence: CASAQRLAGPYEQYF. The CDR3 DNA reads as TGCGCCAGCGCCCAAAGACTAGCGGGGCCCTACGAGCAGTACTTC.

This clone was detected only once. This CDR3 reads CASSLSSGGQETQYF. The CDR3 DNA reads TGTGCCAGCAGCTTAAGTTCAGGCGGACAAGAGACCCAGTACTTC. The J gene is TRBJ2-5, the V gene TRBV7-3, with no clear D. V lost 1 base and J 2 bases, leaving 11 bases between the germline ends. From germline, CDR1 is SGHTA and CDR2 FQGTGA. The CDR3 extends over 15 amino acids.

The rearrangement uses TRBV5-4 and TRBJ2-2, with D unresolved. Germline V gene lookup returns CDR1 SGHNT and CDR2 YYREEE (reference sequence). The CDR3 runs 17 residues. Trimming removed 0 bases from V and 1 base from J, with 13 bases in between. CDR3 protein: CASSLGRRNLNTGELFF. The CDR3 bases are TGTGCCAGCAGCTTGGGGAGACGAAACCTGAACACCGGGGAGCTGTTTTTT.

CDR3 region: CASSLQGQGLTEAFF. Written as DNA, the CDR3 is TGCGCCAGCAGCTTGCAGGGACAGGGATTGACTGAAGCTTTCTTT. The V and J genes are TRBV5-1 and TRBJ1-1; 9 nucleotides align to TRBD1. The CDR3 sequence is 15 residues long. With V trimmed by 1 base and J by 5 bases, 6 bases remained unmatched. Looked up from germline, CDR1 is SGHRS and CDR2 is YFSETQ.

The chain joins TRBV2 to TRBJ2-3; unclear D gene. Trimming took 4 bases from V and 0 from J, leaving 2 bases between them. The length of the CDR3 is 12 residues. Per the germline V gene, CDR1 is SNHLY and CDR2 is FYNNEI. CDR3 sequence reads: CASSVSTDTQYF. The CDR3 DNA reads as TGTGCCAGCAGTGTGAGCACAGATACGCAGTATTTT.

This clone showed up just a few times. J is TRBJ1-2 and V is TRBV30; no firm D call. From germline, CDR1 is GTSNPN and CDR2 SVGIG (reference sequence). Trimming removed 5 bases from V and 8 bases from J, with 12 bases in between. This CDR3 is 11 amino acids long. The CDR3 is CAWGPLRGYTF. The CDR3 region has the DNA TGTGCCTGGGGTCCCTTGAGGGGCTACACCTTC.

This clone has a single count. The gene calls are TRBV7-8 and TRBJ2-7; D unclear. The germline gives CDR1 SGHVS, CDR2 FQNEAQ. Trimming took off 2 bases at V and 0 bases at J, with 8 bases between the two ends. The CDR3 spans 14 residues. CDR3 DNA sequence: TGTGCCAGCAGCTTACCCGGAAGCTCCTACGAGCAGTACTTC. Amino acids: CASSLPGSSYEQYF.

This chain joins TRBV29-1 and TRBJ1-2; D is unresolved. V was trimmed by 0 bases and J by 5 bases, leaving 7 bases between them. The CDR3 length is 12 residues. Germline V gene sequence: CDR1 SQVTM, CDR2 ANQGSEA. The CDR3 is CSVEDNGYGYTF. CDR3 in DNA: TGCAGCGTTGAAGATAACGGGTATGGCTACACCTTC.

V and J are TRBV2 and TRBJ1-2; the D gene is possibly TRBD1 (6 bases). This CDR3 contains 10 residues. Trimming stripped 10 bases from V and 8 bases from J, with 11 bases between. Germline-derived CDR1 and CDR2 are SNHLY and FYNNEI. The CDR3 loop reads CATRTVGYTF. The CDR3 region has the DNA TGTGCCACAAGGACAGTGGGCTACACCTTC.

The chain uses TRBV5-1 and TRBJ2-3, with 8 nucleotides matching TRBD2. There are 16 residues in the CDR3. The trim removed 3 bases at V and 0 bases at J, leaving 6 bases unmatched. The V gene's germline CDR1 is SGHRS and CDR2 YFSETQ. The CDR3 DNA follows: TGCGCCAGCAGCTGGGGCGGGAGGCCTAGCACAGATACGCAGTATTTT. Translation: CASSWGGRPSTDTQYF.

The genes are TRBV7-8 and TRBJ1-3, with D tentatively TRBD1 (6 bases). The CDR3 length is 16 residues. The ends were cut back, 3 bases at V and 0 bases at J, with 12 bases in the middle. Germline V gene sequence: CDR1 SGHVS, CDR2 FQNEAQ. The CDR3 DNA sequence: TGTGCCAGCAGCTTGGGGGCGGGGGGCTCTGGAAACACCATATATTTT. This sequence encodes CASSLGAGGSGNTIYF.

This chain connects TRBV6-1 to TRBJ1-5; D is undetermined. V was shortened by 6 bases and J by 4 bases, with 10 bases between the two germline ends. This CDR3 has 13 residues. Looked up from germline, CDR1 is MNHNS and CDR2 is SASEGT. CDR3: CASRQIINQPQHF. For the CDR3, the DNA is TGTGCCAGCAGACAGATCATTAATCAGCCCCAGCATTTT.

This clone was counted once. The genes are TRBV9 and TRBJ1-1; D not certain. The length of the CDR3 is 14 residues. The germline CDR1 and CDR2 sequences are SGDLS and YYNGEE. Trimming took off 4 bases at V and 6 bases at J, with 16 bases between the two ends. CDR3 sequence: CASSLRDRIAEAFF. The DNA for the CDR3 is TGTGCCAGCAGCCTCCGGGATCGGATCGCTGAAGCTTTCTTT.

The V call is TRBV7-2, the J call TRBJ2-5, with D possibly called TRBD1 or TRBD2 (6 bases each). Germline assignment: CDR1 SGHTA and CDR2 FQGNSA. This CDR3 has 15 residues. V was trimmed by 7 bases and J by 5 bases, leaving 20 bases between them. The CDR3 DNA follows: TGTGCCAGCAACCCGCAGGGGCTAGCGATGGAGACCCAGTACTTC. It specifies CASNPQGLAMETQYF.

The chain has TRBV28 and TRBJ2-5; D is perhaps TRBD1 (6 bases). CDR1 is MDHEN, CDR2 SYDVKM, per germline. V shed 8 bases and J shed 2 bases, with 18 bases lying between them. The CDR3 is 15 amino acids. The CDR3 DNA sequence: TGTGCCAGCGTCCTGGCAGGGGATTTGCAAGAGACCCAGTACTTC. Its translation is CASVLAGDLQETQYF.

The chain couples TRBV5-1 to TRBJ2-5, with 9 nucleotides matching TRBD1. This CDR3 has 18 amino acids. In germline, CDR1 is SGHRS, CDR2 YFSETQ. V dropped 0 bases and J dropped 5; count of bases not matched to a gene: 14. The DNA for the CDR3 is TGCGCCAGCAGCTTGGGAACGTTCATACAGGGGGCTGGTGAGACCCAGTACTTC. It yields the protein CASSLGTFIQGAGETQYF. Full variable domain (outside the CDR3, taken from reference TRBV5-1 and TRBJ2-5): KAGVTQTPRYLIKTRGQQVTLSCSPISGHRSVSWYQQTPGQGLQFLFEYFSETQRNKGNFPGRFSGRQFSNSRSEMNVSTLELGDSALYLCASSLGTFIQGAGETQYFGPGTRLLVL.